The clone carrying this T cell receptor (beta chain) was counted ten times or more. This entry is derived from a study of CD8 T cells in ankylosing spondylitis. Preparation of TCR beta libraries was done by quantitative 5'-RACE with molecular barcodes. TCRdb independently ran MiXCR on the 5' RACE reads; one entry per CDR3 protein. The sample holds about 240,000 distinct CDR3 sequences, around 9.2% seen once. The clonotype comes from a male donor with ankylosing spondylitis or in good health (not recorded which). The source material was blood, either unsorted or a sorted T cell fraction (not recorded which).

CDR3 coding DNA: TGTGCCAGCAGCTTAGCCCCTGGACCCGGTGAGCAGTTCTTC. This sequence encodes CASSLAPGPGEQFF. The chain combines TRBV7-2 with TRBJ2-1, with D unresolved. Trimming stripped 0 bases from V and 9 bases from J, with 12 bases between. The CDR3 runs to 14 residues. Germline V lookup: CDR1 SGHTA, CDR2 FQGNSA.